The clone carrying this T cell receptor (beta chain) occurred once. These data belong to a study of blood T cell repertoires in COVID-19. Using immunoSEQ multiplex PCR, the repertoire was profiled, and TCRdb retains in-frame clones only, with some absent. This repertoire shows some 150,000 clones, under 95% found once; its top ten account for approximately 0.55%. Unmatched junction bases numbered 4, after V lost 5 bases and J lost 5 bases. CDR3 length equals 14 residues. CDR1 and CDR2 from the germline V gene are SGHTA and FQGNSA. The source is a man aged 50 to 59 with acute or convalescent COVID-19. J is TRBJ2-1 and V is TRBV7-2, with TRBD1 identical over 9 bases. The sequenced sample was peripheral blood. Here the CDR3 reads CASSGRTGDNEQFF. CDR3 DNA: TGTGCCAGCAGCGGGCGGACAGGGGACAATGAGCAGTTCTTC.